This TCR beta chain derives from a study of cytomegalovirus exposure and HLA in healthy donors. Whole-study context: A subsequent analysis reported that the roughly 130 validation repertoires were produced on the same platform that had also been used for the roughly 700 first-cohort repertoires. Study results and caveats: The study listed some 160 cytomegalovirus-associated TCR beta chains. It was confirmed in vitro that three of the CMV-associated chains were specific for CMV antigens.

An approximately 120-subject validation cohort, separate from the approximately 670-subject first cohort, supplied the donors. Turning to this clone: The antigen is undetermined.

Using immunoSEQ multiplex PCR, the repertoire was profiled, and TCRdb retains in-frame clones only, with some absent. The sample shows around 130,000 clones, under 90% of them seen only once. V lost 0 bases to trimming and J lost 7 bases, with 12 bases between them. The length of the CDR3 is 14 residues. This TCR derives from a man aged 25 to 45 in good health and CMV-seronegative. Source material: PBMCs. The chain couples TRBV23-1 to TRBJ2-5; D unresolved. TRBV23-1 is given ORF status, its function remaining uncertain. As DNA, the CDR3 is TGCGCCAGCAGTCAATCCCAAAAAGAGGCGACCCAGTACTTC. Translating gives CASSQSQKEATQYF.